The 9 T cell receptor beta chains below come from one sample, sequenced in a study of shared clonotypes between healthy human individuals. Repertoires were generated with immunoSEQ multiplex PCR, while TCRdb's copy carries only in-frame clones and drops some. Of over 850,000 clones listed, around 82% were seen once; the top ten hold 0.52%. Input material: memory CD4+ T cells from PBMCs. Documented subset: CD45RA-negative fraction. Receptor source: a young man in good health. Some clones in this sample may be carry-over from other donors' samples.

This rearrangement joins TRBV6-5 to TRBJ1-6; D is undetermined. V lost 8 bases to trimming and J lost 6 bases, with 11 bases between them. Per germline, CDR1 MNHEY and CDR2 SVGAGI. The CDR3 has 13 residues. CDR3 residues: CASQEIPNSPLHF. CDR3 nucleotides: TGTGCCAGCCAGGAGATCCCTAATTCACCCCTCCACTTT.

The rearrangement joins TRBV19 to TRBJ1-2; D possibly corresponds to TRBD1 (5 bases). Germline V gives CDR1 LNHDA, CDR2 SQIVND (reference sequence). V lost 4 bases, J lost 4 bases, and 19 bases lay in between. There are 16 residues in the CDR3. Here the CDR3 DNA reads TGTGCCAGTAGTAACCGTGTGGGGGGTCGAGGCTATGGCTACACCTTC. It encodes CASSNRVGGRGYGYTF.

V is TRBV10-3 and J is TRBJ2-5; D is undetermined. V was trimmed by 3 bases and J by 0 bases, leaving 14 bases between them. The CDR3 has 16 residues. Germline CDR1 and CDR2: ENHRY and SYGVKD. In DNA, the CDR3 is TGTGCCATCAGTGACATCCGAACACCGTACCAAGAGACCCAGTACTTC. This encodes CAISDIRTPYQETQYF.

V and J are TRBV7-3 and TRBJ2-3, with 7 bases that match TRBD2. There are 17 residues in the CDR3. Trimming took 0 bases from V and 0 from J; bases not matched to a gene: 6. Germline assignment: CDR1 SGHTA and CDR2 FQGTGA. The CDR3 nucleotides read TGTGCCAGCAGCTTAACTCCCTTAGCGGGTAGCACAGATACGCAGTATTTT. Its protein product is CASSLTPLAGSTDTQYF. The full variable domain, with the rest looked up from reference TRBV7-3 and TRBJ2-3, is GAGVSQTPSNKVTEKGKYVELRCDPISGHTALYWYRQSLGQGPEFLIYFQGTGAADDSGLPNDRFFAVRPEGSVSTLKIQRTERGDSAVYLCASSLTPLAGSTDTQYFGPGTRLTVL.

The chain uses TRBV7-2 and TRBJ1-2, with D unclear. The germline gives CDR1 SGHTA, CDR2 FQGNSA. V lost 3 bases and J 0 bases, leaving 8 bases between the germline ends. The CDR3 totals 14 residues. The CDR3 here is CASSLEAANYGYTF. CDR3 nucleotides: TGTGCCAGCAGCTTGGAGGCAGCTAACTATGGCTACACCTTC.

This clone has just a few counts. The chain has TRBV5-6 and TRBJ1-2; a possible D gene is TRBD1 (5 bases). Trimming stripped 5 bases from V and 10 bases from J, with 12 bases between. This CDR3 contains 11 residues. Germline V gene sequence: CDR1 SGHDT, CDR2 YYEEEE. CDR3 DNA sequence: TGTGCCAGCAGGCAAGACAGTCCCTACACCTTC. Translation: CASRQDSPYTF.

Concerning this clone: The same CDR3 can be traced to other DNA sequences in this sample. The DNA for the CDR3 is TGTGCCAGCAGCTTGGGAGCAGGGGTGGACTATGGCTACACCTTC. Amino acid sequence: CASSLGAGVDYGYTF. The gene calls are TRBV5-6 and TRBJ1-2, with D tentatively TRBD1 (6 bases). V was pared by 0 bases and J by 3 bases, with 12 bases between. The CDR3 has 15 residues. Germline V lookup: CDR1 SGHDT, CDR2 YYEEEE.

V gene TRBV7-8 combines with J gene TRBJ2-1; 8 bases are a match to TRBD1. Losses at the gene ends were 5 bases for V and 7 bases for J; bases not matched to a gene: 13. In germline, CDR1 is SGHVS, CDR2 FQNEAQ. The CDR3 runs to 16 residues. The CDR3 nucleotides are TGTGCCAGCAGCCCGGACAGGGTTTCCCACTATAATGAGCAGTTCTTC. As protein: CASSPDRVSHYNEQFF.

The V and J genes are TRBV6-6 and TRBJ1-2; the D is unclear. Trimming shortened V by 2 bases and J by 4 bases, and 17 bases separated the two germline ends. The length of the CDR3 is 16 residues. Germline V gene sequence: CDR1 MNHNY, CDR2 SVGAGI (reference sequence). For the CDR3, the DNA is TGTGCCAGCAGTTACATTCTATTAGAGTCCAGCTATGGCTACACCTTC. Amino acid sequence: CASSYILLESSYGYTF.